This TCR beta chain was sequenced in a study of cytomegalovirus exposure and HLA in healthy donors. The study's findings and limits: Listed as cytomegalovirus-associated were over 150 TCR beta chains. It was taken for granted in presence/absence analyses that sequencing depth across donors was roughly uniform.

A multiplex PCR was run with 60 Vbeta primers and 13 Jbeta primers. TCRdb keeps only in-frame clones here, not all; method: immunoSEQ multiplex PCR. The profile covers fewer than 150,000 clones, with more than 80% appearing a single time and 1% taken by the ten largest. The CDR3 spans 15 residues. The trim removed 6 bases at V and 2 bases at J, leaving 4 bases unmatched. Germline-derived CDR1 and CDR2 are SNHLY and FYNNEI. As concerns this clone: The antigen remains unidentified.

The sequence derives from a man between 35 and 55 years old in good health and CMV-seronegative. The V gene is TRBV2, the J gene TRBJ1-5; 10 nucleotides line up with TRBD1. Sequenced input: PBMCs. In DNA, the CDR3 is TGTGCCAGCAGGGCCGGGACAGGGGGCAATCAGCCCCAGCATTTT. Its translation: CASRAGTGGNQPQHF.